The entry below gives a single T cell receptor beta chain sequence along with its context. As yet, its antigen is unknown. The sample comes from a study of monozygotic twins with inflammatory bowel disease. Study-wide results and caveats: Patient repertoire variability may have increased through differing immunosuppressive treatments. Healthy twins showed more clonotype sharing with others than IBD patients, especially patients with disease activity.

Eight separate reactions for every sample produced the cDNA. The unique tags termed UMIs, each holding a 6-nucleotide sample barcode, were added by means of template switching. After re-calling the 5' RACE reads, TCRdb lists one entry per CDR3 protein, DNA absent. The listing contains 200,000 to 250,000 distinct CDR3 sequences. CDR1 and CDR2 (germline): KGHSH, LQKENI. The CDR3 extends over 15 amino acids. This TCR was sampled from a human donor with ulcerative colitis or Crohn's disease, or a healthy co-twin of an affected twin (not recorded which). Material: blood. The chain links TRBV18 to TRBJ2-2. The CDR3 is CASSPALTQTGELFF.